This TCR beta chain was sequenced in a study of blood T cell repertoires in COVID-19. As for the study in general: The analysed material was cDNA or gDNA that came from T cells, B-cell-depleted T cells, or PBMCs.

The table came from immunoSEQ multiplex PCR; TCRdb's copy has only in-frame clones and leaves some out. The sample has 200,000 or so clones; 88% are singletons. The study drew participants aged about 18 to 90 years from 20 to 30 US areas. The CDR3 is made up of 16 amino acids. Trimming removed 5 bases from V and 1 base from J; junction bases left unmatched: 6. Germline V lookup: CDR1 SGHTA, CDR2 FQGNSA. The sequence was collected from a woman in her twenties or thirties who had recovered from COVID-19. The chain uses TRBV7-2 and TRBJ2-5, with 11 bases matching TRBD2. The sample taken for sequencing was PBMCs or T cells enriched from blood (not recorded which). The CDR3 DNA sequence: TGTGCCAGCAGCCCCATTCTAGCGGGGGGCCAAGAGACCCAGTACTTC. Protein product: CASSPILAGGQETQYF.